This TCR beta chain was sequenced for a study of T cell changes during pregnancy in multiple sclerosis. Germline V gene data show CDR1 as KGHSH and CDR2 as LQKENI. V dropped 3 bases and J dropped 7; count of bases not matched to a gene: 11. This CDR3 has 16 amino acids. Profiled with immunoSEQ multiplex PCR; TCRdb holds only in-frame clones, not every one. The profile shows roughly 80,000 clones, 92% of them singletons. The rearrangement joins TRBV18 to TRBJ2-1; 8 bases align to TRBD2. The sequence came from a female donor with multiple sclerosis, enrolled in a pregnancy study. The specimen was peripheral blood, collected before pregnancy. CDR3 protein: CASSPLPPGLGNEQFF. Here the CDR3 DNA reads TGTGCCAGCTCACCCCTTCCTCCGGGACTAGGTAATGAGCAGTTCTTC.